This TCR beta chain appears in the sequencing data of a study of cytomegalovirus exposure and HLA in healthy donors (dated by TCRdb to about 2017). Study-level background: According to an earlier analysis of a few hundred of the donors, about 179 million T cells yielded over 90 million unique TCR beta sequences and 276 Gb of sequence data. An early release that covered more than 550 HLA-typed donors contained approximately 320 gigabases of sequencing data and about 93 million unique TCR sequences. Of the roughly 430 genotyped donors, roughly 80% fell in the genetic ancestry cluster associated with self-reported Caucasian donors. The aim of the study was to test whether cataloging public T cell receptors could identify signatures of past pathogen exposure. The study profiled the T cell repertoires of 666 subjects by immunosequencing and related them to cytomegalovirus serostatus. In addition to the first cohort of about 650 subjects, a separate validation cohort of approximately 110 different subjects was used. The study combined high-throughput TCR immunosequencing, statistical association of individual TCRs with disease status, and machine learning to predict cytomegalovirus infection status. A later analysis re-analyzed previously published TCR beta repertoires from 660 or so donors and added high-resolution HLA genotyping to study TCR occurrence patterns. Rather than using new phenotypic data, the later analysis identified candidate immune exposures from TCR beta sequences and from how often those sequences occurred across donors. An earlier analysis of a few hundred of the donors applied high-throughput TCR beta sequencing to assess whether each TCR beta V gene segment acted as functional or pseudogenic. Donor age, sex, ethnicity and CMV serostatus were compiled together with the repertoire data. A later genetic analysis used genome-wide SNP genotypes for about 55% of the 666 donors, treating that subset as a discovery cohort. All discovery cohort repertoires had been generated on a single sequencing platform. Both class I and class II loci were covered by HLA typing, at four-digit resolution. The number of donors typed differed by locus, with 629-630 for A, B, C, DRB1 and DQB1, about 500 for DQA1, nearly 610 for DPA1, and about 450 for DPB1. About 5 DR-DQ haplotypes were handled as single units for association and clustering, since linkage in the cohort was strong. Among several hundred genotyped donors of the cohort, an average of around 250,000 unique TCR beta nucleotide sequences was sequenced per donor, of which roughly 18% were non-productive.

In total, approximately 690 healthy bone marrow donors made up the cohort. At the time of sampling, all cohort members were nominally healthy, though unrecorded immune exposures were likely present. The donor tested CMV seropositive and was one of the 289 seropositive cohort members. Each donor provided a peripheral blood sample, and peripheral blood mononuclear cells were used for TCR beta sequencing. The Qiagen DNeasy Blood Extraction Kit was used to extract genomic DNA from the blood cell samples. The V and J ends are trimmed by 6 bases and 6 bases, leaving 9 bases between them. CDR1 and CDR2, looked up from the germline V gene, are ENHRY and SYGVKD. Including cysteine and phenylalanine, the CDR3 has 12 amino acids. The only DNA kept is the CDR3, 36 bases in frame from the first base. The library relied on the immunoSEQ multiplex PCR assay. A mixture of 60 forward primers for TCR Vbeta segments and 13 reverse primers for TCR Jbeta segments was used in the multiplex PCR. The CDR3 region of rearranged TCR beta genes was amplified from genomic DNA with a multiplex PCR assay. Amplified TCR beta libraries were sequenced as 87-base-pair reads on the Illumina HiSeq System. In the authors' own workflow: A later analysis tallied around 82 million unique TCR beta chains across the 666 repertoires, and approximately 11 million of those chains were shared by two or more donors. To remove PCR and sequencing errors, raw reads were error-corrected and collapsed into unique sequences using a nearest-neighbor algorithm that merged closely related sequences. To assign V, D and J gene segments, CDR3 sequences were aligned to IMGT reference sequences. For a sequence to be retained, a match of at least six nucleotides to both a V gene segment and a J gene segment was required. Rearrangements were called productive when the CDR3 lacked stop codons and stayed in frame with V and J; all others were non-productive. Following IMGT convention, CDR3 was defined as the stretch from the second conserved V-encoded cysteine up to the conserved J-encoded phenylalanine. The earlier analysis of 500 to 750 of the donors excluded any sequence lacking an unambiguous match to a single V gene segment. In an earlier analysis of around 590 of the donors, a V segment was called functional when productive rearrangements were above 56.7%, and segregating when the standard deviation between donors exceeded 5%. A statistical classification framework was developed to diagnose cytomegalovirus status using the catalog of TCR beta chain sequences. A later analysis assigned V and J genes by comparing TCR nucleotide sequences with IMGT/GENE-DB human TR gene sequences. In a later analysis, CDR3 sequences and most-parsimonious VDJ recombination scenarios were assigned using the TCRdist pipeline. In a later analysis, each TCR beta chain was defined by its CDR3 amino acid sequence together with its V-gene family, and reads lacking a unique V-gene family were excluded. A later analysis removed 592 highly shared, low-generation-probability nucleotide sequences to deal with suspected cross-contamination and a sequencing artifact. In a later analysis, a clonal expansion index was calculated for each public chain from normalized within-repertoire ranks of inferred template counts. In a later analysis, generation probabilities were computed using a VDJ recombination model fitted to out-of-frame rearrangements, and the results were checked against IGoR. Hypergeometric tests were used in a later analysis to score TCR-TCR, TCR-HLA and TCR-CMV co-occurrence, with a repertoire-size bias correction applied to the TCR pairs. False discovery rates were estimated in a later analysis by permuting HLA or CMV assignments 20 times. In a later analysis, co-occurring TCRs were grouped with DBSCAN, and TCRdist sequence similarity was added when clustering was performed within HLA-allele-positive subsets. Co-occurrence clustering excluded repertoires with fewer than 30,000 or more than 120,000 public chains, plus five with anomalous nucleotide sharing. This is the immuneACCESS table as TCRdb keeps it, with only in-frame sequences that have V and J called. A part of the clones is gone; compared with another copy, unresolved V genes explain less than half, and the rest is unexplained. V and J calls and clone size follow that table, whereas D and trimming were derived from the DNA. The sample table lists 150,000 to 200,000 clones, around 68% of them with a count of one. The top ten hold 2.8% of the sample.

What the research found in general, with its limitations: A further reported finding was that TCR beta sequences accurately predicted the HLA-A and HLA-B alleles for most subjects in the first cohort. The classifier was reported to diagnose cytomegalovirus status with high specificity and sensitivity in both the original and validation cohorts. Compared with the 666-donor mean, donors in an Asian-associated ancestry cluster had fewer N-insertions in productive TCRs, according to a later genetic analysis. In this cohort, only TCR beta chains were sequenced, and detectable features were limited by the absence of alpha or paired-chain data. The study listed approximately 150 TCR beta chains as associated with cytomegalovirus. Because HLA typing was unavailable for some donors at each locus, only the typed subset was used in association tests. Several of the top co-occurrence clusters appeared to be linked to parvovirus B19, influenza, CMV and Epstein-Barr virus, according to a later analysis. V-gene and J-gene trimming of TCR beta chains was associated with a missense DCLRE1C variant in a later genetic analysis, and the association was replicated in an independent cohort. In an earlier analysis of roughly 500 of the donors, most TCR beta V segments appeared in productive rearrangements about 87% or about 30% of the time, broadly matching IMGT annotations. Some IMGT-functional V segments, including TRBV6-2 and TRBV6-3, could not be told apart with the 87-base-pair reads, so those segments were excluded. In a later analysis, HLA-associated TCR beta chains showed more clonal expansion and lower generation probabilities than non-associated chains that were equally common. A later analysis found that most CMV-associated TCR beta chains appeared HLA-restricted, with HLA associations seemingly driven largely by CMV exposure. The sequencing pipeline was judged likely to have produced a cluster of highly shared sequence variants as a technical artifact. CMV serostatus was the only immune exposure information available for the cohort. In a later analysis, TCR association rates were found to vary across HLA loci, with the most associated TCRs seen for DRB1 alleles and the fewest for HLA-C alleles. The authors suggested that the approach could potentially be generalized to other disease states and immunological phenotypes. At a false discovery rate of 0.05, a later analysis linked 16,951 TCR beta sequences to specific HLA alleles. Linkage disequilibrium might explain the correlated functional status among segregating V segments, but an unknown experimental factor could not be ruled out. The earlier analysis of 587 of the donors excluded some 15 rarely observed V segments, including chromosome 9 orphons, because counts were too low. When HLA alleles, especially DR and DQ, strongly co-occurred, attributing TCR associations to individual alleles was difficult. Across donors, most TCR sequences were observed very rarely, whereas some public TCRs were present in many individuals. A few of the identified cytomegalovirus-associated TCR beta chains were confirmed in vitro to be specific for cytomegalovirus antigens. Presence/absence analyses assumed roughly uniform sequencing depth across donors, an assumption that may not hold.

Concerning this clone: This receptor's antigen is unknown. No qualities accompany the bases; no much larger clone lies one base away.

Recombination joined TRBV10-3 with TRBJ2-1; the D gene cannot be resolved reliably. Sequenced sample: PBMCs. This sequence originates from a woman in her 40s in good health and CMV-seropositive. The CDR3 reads CAISPDSNEQFF. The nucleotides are TGTGCCATCAGCCCAGACTCCAATGAGCAGTTCTTC.